The present entry profiles one TCR beta chain with its context. Trimming removed 1 base at V and 2 bases at J, with 12 bases between. CDR3 size: 15 residues. The germline CDR1 and CDR2 sequences are SGHTA and FQGNSA. This record belongs to a study of blood T cell repertoires in COVID-19. Across the whole study: Both acute and convalescent COVID-19 samples were obtained from the United States, Italy and Spain. Sources were T cells, B-cell-depleted T cells, or PBMCs; the material itself was cDNA or gDNA.

The authors' processing: Amplification of reference gene primers provided the estimated nucleated cell counts. The repertoire was sequenced with immunoSEQ multiplex PCR; TCRdb's copy has only in-frame clones and lacks some. V and J calls and clone size are those listed in that table; D and trimming were worked out from the DNA. The sample consists of around 200,000 clones, roughly 89% of them appearing once. The source is a man in his sixties who had recovered from COVID-19. V gene TRBV7-2 combines with J gene TRBJ2-7; D gene unclear. Sequencing was done on a sample of peripheral blood. CDR3 residues: CASSLGRPRPYEQYF. DNA of the CDR3: TGTGCCAGCAGCTTAGGTAGGCCCAGGCCCTACGAGCAGTACTTC.